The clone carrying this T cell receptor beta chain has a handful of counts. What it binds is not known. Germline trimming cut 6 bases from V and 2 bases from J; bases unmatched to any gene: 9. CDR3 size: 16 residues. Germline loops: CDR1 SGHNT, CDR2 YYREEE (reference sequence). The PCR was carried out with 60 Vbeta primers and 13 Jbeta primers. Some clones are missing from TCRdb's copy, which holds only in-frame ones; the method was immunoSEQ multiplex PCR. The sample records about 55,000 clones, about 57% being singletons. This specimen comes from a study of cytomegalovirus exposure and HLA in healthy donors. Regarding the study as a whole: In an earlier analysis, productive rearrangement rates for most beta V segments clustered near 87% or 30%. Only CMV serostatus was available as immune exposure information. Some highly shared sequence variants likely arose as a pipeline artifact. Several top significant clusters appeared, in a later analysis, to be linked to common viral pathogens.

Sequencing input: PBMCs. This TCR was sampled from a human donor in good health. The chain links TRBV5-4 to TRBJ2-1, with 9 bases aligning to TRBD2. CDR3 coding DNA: TGTGCCAGCAAGGCGAGCGGGGGGTCGACCTACAATGAGCAGTTCTTC. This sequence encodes CASKASGGSTYNEQFF.